These 6 T cell receptor beta chains were sequenced from one sample in a study of T cell repertoires in cytomegalovirus infection. In TCRdb, the reads were re-called with MiXCR into one record per CDR3 protein. The sample has about 440,000 distinct CDR3 sequences; about 33% are singletons. Sequences were obtained from PBMCs. These receptors originate from a human donor in good health (CMV status not recorded). Some clones in this sample may be carry-over from other donors' samples.

The chain carries TRBV5-1 and TRBJ2-1, with D possibly being TRBD2 (6 bases). This CDR3 is built from 15 residues. The V end was cut by 4 bases, the J end by 9 bases, with 20 bases between. Germline CDR1 and CDR2: SGHRS and YFSETQ. In DNA form, the CDR3 reads TGCGCCAGCAGCAACCGGGACGGGAAAGCGGGTGAGCAGTTCTTC. It is translated as CASSNRDGKAGEQFF.

This clonotype appeared many times. V is TRBV10-3 and J is TRBJ2-7, with TRBD2 as a possible D gene (5 bases). Germline V gives CDR1 ENHRY, CDR2 SYGVKD. Trimming cost V 0 bases and J 0 bases, with 15 bases left between them. This CDR3 has 17 residues. The CDR3 spells CAISESIGVEVSYEQYF. The CDR3 bases are TGTGCCATCAGTGAGTCGATTGGGGTGGAGGTCTCCTACGAGCAGTACTTC.

J is TRBJ2-3 and V is TRBV6-4; D gene unclear. This CDR3 contains 13 residues. With 6 bases removed from V and 14 bases from J, the gap between germline ends came to 21 bases. Per germline, CDR1 MRHNA and CDR2 SNTAGT. The CDR3 region is CASRAGVAATPYF. Written as DNA, the CDR3 is TGTGCCAGCAGGGCTGGGGTAGCCGCTACTCCGTATTTT.

This clonotype was observed a handful of times. This chain links TRBV19 with TRBJ1-1; 11 positions agree with TRBD1. Germline values: CDR1 LNHDA, CDR2 SQIVND (reference sequence). V shed 5 bases, J shed 9 bases, and the junction held 17 bases outside the gene matches. The CDR3 runs 17 residues. CDR3 sequence (DNA): TGTGCCAGTAGTCGGGGATGGACAGGGGGCGAACGCGGTAAAGCTTTCTTT. This sequence encodes CASSRGWTGGERGKAFF.

This clonotype turned up a few times. The rearrangement joins TRBV19 to TRBJ2-1, with 7 positions matching TRBD1. Unmatched junction bases numbered 7, after V lost 6 bases and J lost 2 bases. The CDR3 has 15 amino acids. Germline V gene sequence: CDR1 LNHDA, CDR2 SQIVND (reference sequence). The CDR3 bases are TGTGCCAGTAGGAAGACCGGGACAGCCTACAATGAGCAGTTCTTC. Amino acids: CASRKTGTAYNEQFF.

Details on this clonotype: The junction and the germline gene differ at one end; a read error may be behind it. The CDR3 loop reads CASSLEAGESFF. Written as DNA, the CDR3 is TGTGCCAGCAGCTTAGAGGCAGGTGAATCTTTCTTT. The chain has TRBV7-6 and TRBJ1-1; no firm D call. This CDR3 comprises 12 residues. Per germline, CDR1 SGHVS and CDR2 FNYEAQ.